The clone carrying this TCR beta chain occurred many times. Its antigen is still unknown. These data come from a study of identical twins. Whole-study findings and limits: In cord blood, abundant beta clonotypes had fewer insertions; memory showed no trend.

Unique molecular identifiers were present on cDNA, and template switching added a universal primer site. TCRdb analysed the 5' RACE reads with MiXCR anew, one entry per CDR3 protein. Of some 600,000 distinct CDR3 sequences listed, 7.1% are singletons. V was trimmed by 6 bases and J by 0 bases, leaving 9 bases between them. Germline V CDR1 and CDR2: MNHNS, SASEGT. The CDR3 has 15 amino acids. The same data also contributed to another study, on yellow fever vaccine responses in identical twins.

The chain joins TRBV6-1 to TRBJ2-6; unclear D gene. The clonotype was recovered from a woman under 30 in good health. The sequencing sample was made of PBMCs. CDR3 residues: CASSPFSSGANVLTF. As DNA, the CDR3 is TGTGCCAGCAGCCCCTTTAGCTCTGGGGCCAACGTCCTGACTTTC.